The next 15 T cell receptor beta chains were all read from a single sample in a study of molecular identifiers for immune sequencing clone quantification. TCRdb independently ran MiXCR on the PCR reads; one entry per CDR3 protein. The sample lists under 85,000 distinct CDR3 sequences; 15% to 20% were seen once. Material: naive CD8+ T cells from blood, with Jurkat cell RNA spiked in. The subset: FACS-sorted CD8+CD4-CCR7+CD45RA+ naive T cells. The source of these receptors is a human donor in good health. Some libraries in this study had Jurkat cell RNA spiked in.

With respect to this clonotype: A much larger clone differs by one base, so this may be a read error. The rearrangement links TRBV28 to TRBJ2-6, with D perhaps being TRBD1 or TRBD2 (5 bases each). This CDR3 spans 15 amino acids. Germline CDR1 and CDR2: MDHEN and SYDVKM. CDR3 in amino acids: CAGSYYGTLANVLTF. The CDR3, as DNA: TGTGCCGGCAGTTACTACGGGACGTTGGCCAACGTCCTGACTTTC.

About this clonotype itself: A much larger clone lies a single base off, so this may be a read error. The rearrangement links TRBV27 to TRBJ2-7; a weak D match, TRBD2 (5 bases). The V gene's germline CDR1 is MNHEY and CDR2 SMNVEV (reference sequence). V dropped 3 bases and J dropped 9 bases, with 18 bases sitting between them. The CDR3 spans 14 residues. As DNA, the CDR3 is TGTGCCAGCAGTTTCTTGGGCGGGCTAGAGCCGCAGTACTTC. Its protein product is CASSFLGGLEPQYF.

This clonotype was seen repeatedly, ten times or more. This sequence joins TRBV24-1 and TRBJ2-2, with D unresolved. Germline CDR1 is KGHDR and CDR2 is SFDVKD. V lost 5 bases, J lost 0 bases, and 9 bases lay in between. This CDR3 contains 15 residues. CDR3 residues: CATSVRGSNTGELFF. DNA of the CDR3: TGTGCCACCAGTGTGCGCGGTTCGAACACCGGGGAGCTGTTTTTT.

The V gene is TRBV19, the J gene TRBJ2-1, with D possibly TRBD1 on 5 matching bases. Trimming cost V 3 bases and J 6 bases, with 12 bases left between them. Germline-derived CDR1 and CDR2 are LNHDA and SQIVND (reference sequence). The CDR3 is 14 residues long. The CDR3 spells CASSIGQGSNEQFF. The DNA for the CDR3 is TGTGCCAGTAGTATTGGGCAGGGCTCCAATGAGCAGTTCTTC.

The table lists this clonotype with many counts. The V and J genes are TRBV19 and TRBJ1-5, with TRBD1 matching over 7 bases. CDR3 length equals 19 residues. Trimming removed 6 bases from V and 0 bases from J; junction bases left unmatched: 17. Germline CDR1 is LNHDA and CDR2 is SQIVND (reference sequence). CDR3 protein: CASSTFVGQVDYSNQPQHF. Here the CDR3 DNA reads TGTGCCAGTAGCACCTTCGTTGGACAGGTGGACTATAGCAATCAGCCCCAGCATTTT.

This clonotype was recorded many times. This rearrangement joins TRBV19 to TRBJ1-5; D not resolved. Deletions cut 7 bases from V and 0 bases from J, with 13 bases between. This CDR3 comprises 15 residues. Germline CDR1 and CDR2: LNHDA and SQIVND (reference sequence). CDR3 bases: TGTGCCAGTACCCAAACGGACTATAGCAATCAGCCCCAGCATTTT. Residues: CASTQTDYSNQPQHF. Full variable domain (missing parts from reference TRBV19 and TRBJ1-5): DGGITQSPKYLFRKEGQNVTLSCEQNLNHDAMYWYRQDPGQGLRLIYYSQIVNDFQKGDIAEGYSVSREKKESFPLTVTSAQKNPTAFYLCASTQTDYSNQPQHFGDGTRLSIL.

This clonotype was detected many times. This chain joins TRBV7-9 and TRBJ2-1; 8 positions agree with TRBD1. This CDR3 is 14 amino acids long. The germline V gene encodes CDR1 SEHNR and CDR2 FQNEAQ (reference sequence). The ends lost 2 bases at V and 8 bases at J; junction bases unmatched: 5. CDR3 region: CASSLTGGGDEQFF. CDR3 DNA: TGTGCCAGCAGCTTAACAGGGGGTGGCGATGAGCAGTTCTTC.

About this clonotype itself: This may stem from a read error, because a much larger clone lies one nucleotide away. The chain links TRBV27 to TRBJ2-5, with D perhaps matching TRBD1 (5 bases). Germline V gene data show CDR1 as MNHEY and CDR2 as SMNVEV (reference sequence). The CDR3 has 15 amino acids. The ends were cut back, 11 bases at V and 4 bases at J, with 23 bases in the middle. CDR3 loop: CAGKPGPTTGETQYF. CDR3 in DNA: TGTGCCGGCAAACCGGGTCCTACAACAGGAGAGACCCAGTACTTC.

This clonotype was seen ten or more times. This chain joins TRBV12-5 and TRBJ2-3; 10 nucleotides agree with TRBD2. V lost 0 bases, J lost 7 bases, and 7 bases stayed unmatched. This CDR3 comprises 16 residues. Germline loops: CDR1 LGHNT, CDR2 FRNRAP. CDR3 sequence: CASGLVLAGNLYTQYF. The CDR3 bases are TGTGCTAGTGGTTTGGTACTAGCGGGAAATTTGTATACGCAGTATTTT.

Concerning this clonotype: The junction does not match germline at one end; this may be a read error. This chain uses TRBV27 with TRBJ1-1; D call uncertain. The germline V gene encodes CDR1 MNHEY and CDR2 SMNVEV (reference sequence). This CDR3 has 13 amino acids. The CDR3 region has the DNA TGTGTCAGCAGTGCCAAAATGGACACTGAAGCTTTCTTT. As protein: CVSSAKMDTEAFF.

Notes on this clonotype: A much larger clone differs from this one at a single base, so this may be a read error. The chain uses TRBV6-2 or TRBV6-3 and TRBJ2-7, with 11 nucleotides matching TRBD2. CDR3 length equals 17 residues. Germline-derived CDR1 and CDR2 are MNHEY and SVGEGT. CDR3 coding DNA: TGTGCCAGCAGTTGGGTGATAGCGGGAGGGAAGCTGGACGAGCGGTACTTC. As protein: CASSWVIAGGKLDERYF.

There are many counts of this clonotype. This chain links TRBV4-1 with TRBJ2-7, with 8 bases matching TRBD1. The CDR3 loop spans 14 amino acids. Germline CDR1 MGHRA, CDR2 YSYEKL. V lost 4 bases to trimming and J lost 2 bases; unmatched junction nucleotides: 4. The CDR3 DNA follows: TGCGCCAGCAGCCTCACAGGGGGAACCTACGAGCAGTACTTC. This gives the protein CASSLTGGTYEQYF.

Turning to this clonotype: A clone one base away is much larger, so this may be a read error. This chain uses TRBV28 with TRBJ1-2; the D is unclear. The V gene lost 1 base and the J gene lost 7 bases, with 16 bases spanning the gap. Germline CDR1 reads MDHEN; CDR2 reads SYDVKM. The CDR3 is 15 residues long. The CDR3, as DNA: TGTGCCAGCAGTTTATTTTCTATCGGACGCCCTGGCTACACCTTC. It yields the protein CASSLFSIGRPGYTF.

This clonotype was seen many times. The chain joins TRBV2 to TRBJ2-2; TRBD1 is a possible D gene (6 bases). Germline V gives CDR1 SNHLY, CDR2 FYNNEI. CDR3 length: 14 residues. Between the trimmed V and J ends, which lost 11 bases and 0 bases, there was a span of 13 bases. The DNA for the CDR3 is TGTGCCGTCCTAGGACAGCCGAACACCGGGGAGCTGTTTTTT. Its translation: CAVLGQPNTGELFF.

This clonotype was detected many times. In nucleotides, the CDR3 is TGCAGCGTTGTGTATCCCGACACTGGAAACACCATATATTTT. Translating it yields CSVVYPDTGNTIYF. The chain has TRBV29-1 and TRBJ1-3; no definite D call. CDR1 is SQVTM and CDR2 is ANQGSEA in the germline V gene. Trimming stripped 4 bases from V and 2 bases from J, with 12 bases between. The CDR3 is made up of 14 amino acids.